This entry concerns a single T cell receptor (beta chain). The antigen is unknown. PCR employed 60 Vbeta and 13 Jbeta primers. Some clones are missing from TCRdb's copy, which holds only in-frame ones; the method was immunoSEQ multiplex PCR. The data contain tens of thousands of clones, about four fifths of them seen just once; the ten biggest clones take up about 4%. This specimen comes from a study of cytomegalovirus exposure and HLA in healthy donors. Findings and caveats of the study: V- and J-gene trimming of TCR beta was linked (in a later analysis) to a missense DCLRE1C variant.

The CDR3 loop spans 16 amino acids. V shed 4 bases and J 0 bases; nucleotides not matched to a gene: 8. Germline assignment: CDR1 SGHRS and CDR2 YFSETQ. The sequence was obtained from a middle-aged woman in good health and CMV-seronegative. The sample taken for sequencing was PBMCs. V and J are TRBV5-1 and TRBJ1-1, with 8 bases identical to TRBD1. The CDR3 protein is CASSPRDRSMNTEAFF. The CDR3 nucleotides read TGCGCCAGCAGCCCCCGGGACAGGTCCATGAACACTGAAGCTTTCTTT. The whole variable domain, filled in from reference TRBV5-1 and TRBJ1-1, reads KAGVTQTPRYLIKTRGQQVTLSCSPISGHRSVSWYQQTPGQGLQFLFEYFSETQRNKGNFPGRFSGRQFSNSRSEMNVSTLELGDSALYLCASSPRDRSMNTEAFFGQGTRLTVV.